This TCR beta chain was recovered during a study of blood T cell repertoires in COVID-19. Study overall: The samples span acute and convalescent COVID-19 from the United States, Italy and Spain. PBMCs, B-cell-depleted T cells, or T cells provided the cDNA or gDNA that made up the material.

Original analysis: Reference gene primer amplification yielded estimated nucleated cell counts. Sequenced by immunoSEQ multiplex PCR; TCRdb stores in-frame clones only, minus some. V and J calls and clone size follow that table, whereas D and trimming were derived from the DNA. The data contain around 300,000 clones, roughly 86% of them seen just once; the ten biggest clones take up about 5.4%. Everyone who took part was about 18 to 90 years old, and they came from about 25 US areas. The CDR3 contains 14 residues. Germline loops: CDR1 LNHDA, CDR2 SQIVND (reference sequence). V shed 3 bases and J 6 bases; nucleotides not matched to a gene: 0.

This TCR was recovered from a woman aged 25 to 39 who had recovered from COVID-19. This chain uses TRBV19 with TRBJ1-6, with TRBD1 matching over 9 bases. The sample comprised PBMCs or T cells enriched from blood (not recorded which). CDR3 bases: TGTGCCAGTAGTATGGGACAGGGTAATTCACCCCTCCACTTT. Translation gives CASSMGQGNSPLHF.